A single sample gave rise to the 7 T cell receptor beta chains below, sequenced in a study of T cell changes during pregnancy in multiple sclerosis (dated by TCRdb to about 2019). The library was obtained by the immunoSEQ multiplex PCR assay. TCRdb stores this immuneACCESS table with in-frame sequences only. Part of the clones is absent; in the studies checked, under half of the shortfall reflects unresolved V genes, and no reason is known for the rest. Across this sample there are about 100,000 clones, with about nine tenths seen only once. Less than 2% of the sample is taken by the ten largest. This specimen was peripheral blood, taken after pregnancy. The receptors here all came from a female donor with multiple sclerosis, enrolled in a pregnancy study.

The chain joins TRBV5-1 to TRBJ2-7, with D possibly being TRBD1 (6 bases). This CDR3 is built from 12 residues. CDR1 SGHRS and CDR2 YFSETQ come from the germline V gene. Trimming left V 2 bases short and J 3 bases short, with 6 bases between. CDR3 bases: TGCGCCAGCAGCTTACAGGGCTACGAGCAGTACTTC. It translates to CASSLQGYEQYF.

This chain links TRBV2 with TRBJ1-6, with D hard to call. Germline-derived CDR1 and CDR2 are SNHLY and FYNNEI. Deletions cut 10 bases from V and 4 bases from J, with 14 bases between. The CDR3 has 14 amino acids. This CDR3 reads CATSRVLYNSPLHF. The CDR3 region has the DNA TGTGCCACCTCGAGGGTTCTGTATAATTCACCCCTCCACTTT. Full variable domain (missing parts from reference TRBV2 and TRBJ1-6): EPEVTQTPSHQVTQMGQEVILRCVPISNHLYFYWYRQILGQKVEFLVSFYNNEISEKSEIFDDQFSVERPDGSNFTLKIRSTKLEDSAMYFCATSRVLYNSPLHFGNGTRLTVT.

This clone was picked up many times. This chain links TRBV15 with TRBJ1-1; D may be TRBD1 (5 bases). Trimming cost V 0 bases and J 4 bases, with 12 bases left between them. Germline-derived CDR1 and CDR2 are LNHNV and YYDKDF (reference sequence). This CDR3 comprises 15 residues. The CDR3 is CATSRDRGSSTEAFF. The CDR3 region has the DNA TGTGCCACCAGCAGAGACCGGGGGTCGAGCACTGAAGCTTTCTTT.

This chain joins TRBV28 and TRBJ1-1; tentative D call: TRBD1 (6 bases). Trimming cost V 4 bases and J 1 base, with 10 bases left between them. Per germline, CDR1 MDHEN and CDR2 SYDVKM. This CDR3 is built from 14 residues. The CDR3 nucleotides are TGTGCCAGCAGTTCAACAGGGTGGAACACTGAAGCTTTCTTT. Its protein product is CASSSTGWNTEAFF.

This clone has only a few counts. A junction end diverges from the germline sequence, so it may reflect a read error. This rearrangement joins TRBV29-1 to TRBJ1-2; 8 nucleotides align to TRBD1. The CDR3 loop spans 16 amino acids. CDR1 is SQVTM and CDR2 is ANQGSEA in the germline V gene. The CDR3 DNA reads as TGCAGCGTCGAAGCACCGGGCGCCAGGGGGCAGGATGGCTACACCTTC. Translating gives CSVEAPGARGQDGYTF.

The V call is TRBV19, the J call TRBJ2-2; the match to TRBD1 covers 10 bases. Germline values: CDR1 LNHDA, CDR2 SQIVND (reference sequence). The CDR3 has 16 amino acids. The V gene end was trimmed by 4 bases and the J gene end by 5 bases; junction bases not matched to a gene: 7. The CDR3, as DNA: TGTGCCAGTAGTAAACCGGGACAGGGGATTACCGGGGAGCTGTTTTTT. The encoded protein is CASSKPGQGITGELFF.

This chain joins TRBV2 and TRBJ1-6; no reliable D call. Germline assignment: CDR1 SNHLY and CDR2 FYNNEI. The CDR3 length is 17 residues. V shed 4 bases and J shed 3 bases, with 16 bases lying between them. The CDR3 coding sequence is TGTGCCAGCAGTGCAGGAGCCTTTGGGAGCTATAATTCACCCCTCCACTTT. Protein sequence: CASSAGAFGSYNSPLHF.